What follows are 14 T cell receptor beta chains derived from one specimen sequenced in a study of cytomegalovirus exposure and HLA in healthy donors. It was with 60 Vbeta and 13 Jbeta primers that the PCR ran. The method was immunoSEQ multiplex PCR; TCRdb's version includes in-frame clones alone and lacks a portion of them. The table has around 200,000 clones, about 79% seen once; the top ten hold approximately 2.1%. The sample was PBMCs. Receptors originate from a woman between 45 and 60 years old in good health and CMV-seronegative.

In this sample, this clone turned up a few times. The rearrangement uses TRBV2 and TRBJ2-5; D call uncertain. The germline V gene has CDR1 SNHLY and CDR2 FYNNEI. The CDR3 consists of 11 residues. With 7 bases removed from V and 4 bases from J, the gap between germline ends came to 7 bases. The CDR3 reads CASIERETQYF. CDR3 nucleotides: TGTGCCAGCATAGAGAGAGAGACCCAGTACTTC.

The chain uses TRBV5-4 and TRBJ2-7, with 9 bases that match TRBD2. Losses at the gene ends were 4 bases for V and 5 bases for J; bases not matched to a gene: 13. Germline V gene lookup returns CDR1 SGHNT and CDR2 YYREEE (reference sequence). The CDR3 has 16 residues. The CDR3 DNA is TGTGCCAGCAGCCCGGCGGGGGTAGCGGGAGTACACGAGCAGTACTTC. It is translated as CASSPAGVAGVHEQYF.

A remark on this clone: A read error may produce the germline difference seen at one junction end. The same CDR3 is also encoded by other DNA sequences in this sample. The CDR3 bases are TGTGCCAGCATGGCGACACTCCTACTGAATTCCCCCCTCCACTTT. This gives the protein CASMATLLLNSPLHF. V gene TRBV2 combines with J gene TRBJ1-6; D is ambiguous. Germline CDR1 is SNHLY and CDR2 is FYNNEI. The length of the CDR3 is 15 residues.

The rearrangement links TRBV28 to TRBJ2-1; 13 positions agree with TRBD2. In germline, CDR1 is MDHEN, CDR2 SYDVKM. Trimming at V came to 5 bases and at J to 6 bases, leaving 13 bases not matched to a gene. This CDR3 contains 18 residues. Here the CDR3 DNA reads TGTGCCAGCAGTGACATCGGGACTAGCGGGGTGAGGGGCAATGAGCAGTTCTTC. Translating it yields CASSDIGTSGVRGNEQFF.

The chain uses TRBV6-5 and TRBJ1-1; 8 bases fit TRBD1. The CDR3 runs 11 residues. In germline, CDR1 is MNHEY, CDR2 SVGAGI. V dropped 6 bases and J dropped 13; count of bases not matched to a gene: 7. The CDR3 loop reads CASSSGQGDFF. Here the CDR3 DNA reads TGTGCCAGCAGCTCCGGACAGGGTGATTTCTTT.

The chain joins TRBV6-5 to TRBJ1-1; D perhaps matches TRBD1 (6 bases). Germline V gene lookup returns CDR1 MNHEY and CDR2 SVGAGI. The V gene lost 7 bases and the J gene lost 5 bases, with 8 bases spanning the gap. The CDR3 extends over 11 amino acids. CDR3 sequence reads: CASIQGTEAFF. Written as DNA, the CDR3 is TGTGCCAGCATTCAGGGGACTGAAGCTTTCTTT.

The rearrangement joins TRBV4-2 to TRBJ2-7; 7 positions agree with TRBD2. The V gene end was trimmed by 0 bases and the J gene end by 3 bases; junction bases not matched to a gene: 5. CDR1 and CDR2 (germline): LGHNA, YNFKEQ. There are 15 residues in the CDR3. Here the CDR3 reads CASSQEASGIYEQYF. Written as DNA, the CDR3 is TGTGCCAGCAGCCAAGAAGCTAGCGGAATCTACGAGCAGTACTTC.

The chain has TRBV27 and TRBJ1-1; the D is unclear. Germline V CDR1 and CDR2: MNHEY, SMNVEV (reference sequence). This CDR3 contains 14 residues. V gave up 0 bases and J gave up 5 bases, with 10 bases separating them. This CDR3 reads CASSLSNPRTEAFF. As DNA, the CDR3 is TGTGCCAGCAGTTTATCGAACCCCAGAACTGAAGCTTTCTTT.

The chain employs TRBV7-2 and TRBJ1-2; D might be TRBD1 (5 bases). V lost 0 bases and J lost 3, with 5 bases in between. This CDR3 comprises 13 residues. The V gene's germline CDR1 is SGHTA and CDR2 FQGNSA. CDR3 DNA sequence: TGTGCCAGCAGCTTAGCCAGGGACTATGGCTACACCTTC. Protein: CASSLARDYGYTF.

The CDR3 DNA is TGTGCCACCGATCGGGAGCCCTTTGGCTATGGCTACACCTTC. The encoded protein is CATDREPFGYGYTF. The rearrangement links TRBV6-1 to TRBJ1-2, with D hard to call. Looked up from germline, CDR1 is MNHNS and CDR2 is SASEGT. Trimming left V 10 bases short and J 4 bases short, with 19 bases between. The CDR3 loop spans 14 amino acids.

This clone has more than one count but fewer than ten. The rearrangement uses TRBV27 and TRBJ2-7; 8 bases map to TRBD2. V lost 4 bases and J lost 3; bases outside the gene matches: 8. Looked up from germline, CDR1 is MNHEY and CDR2 is SMNVEV (reference sequence). This CDR3 has 15 amino acids. DNA for the CDR3: TGTGCCAGCAGTTCTCCGGGACTAGGGCTCTACGAGCAGTACTTC. Residues: CASSSPGLGLYEQYF.

As regards this clone: At one of its ends the junction is not consistent with the germline gene, which may arise from a read error. The chain recombines TRBV7-9 with TRBJ1-1; 10 bases fit TRBD1. Germline loops: CDR1 SEHNR, CDR2 FQNEAQ (reference sequence). The CDR3 has 12 amino acids. CDR3 bases: TGTTCCAGCAGCGGGACAGGGGCTGAAGCTTTCTTT. Translating it yields CSSSGTGAEAFF.

This chain uses TRBV30 with TRBJ1-6; 7 bases match TRBD1. In germline, CDR1 is GTSNPN, CDR2 SVGIG (reference sequence). This CDR3 region has 15 residues. Trimming removed 1 base from V and 7 bases from J; junction bases left unmatched: 7. The CDR3 region has the DNA TGTGCCTGGAGTGGGAACAGGGGATTCAATTCACCCCTCCACTTT. Encoded protein: CAWSGNRGFNSPLHF.

This clone was recorded a few times. At the DNA level, this CDR3 is encoded by other sequences in the same sample as well. The gene calls are TRBV9 and TRBJ1-3, with a tentative D call TRBD1 (5 bases). CDR3 length: 15 amino acids. Germline values: CDR1 SGDLS, CDR2 YYNGEE. V lost 2 bases and J 4 bases, leaving 13 bases between the germline ends. The CDR3 region is CASSVAGGAGNTIYF. Here the CDR3 DNA reads TGTGCCAGCAGCGTCGCCGGGGGAGCAGGAAACACCATATATTTT.